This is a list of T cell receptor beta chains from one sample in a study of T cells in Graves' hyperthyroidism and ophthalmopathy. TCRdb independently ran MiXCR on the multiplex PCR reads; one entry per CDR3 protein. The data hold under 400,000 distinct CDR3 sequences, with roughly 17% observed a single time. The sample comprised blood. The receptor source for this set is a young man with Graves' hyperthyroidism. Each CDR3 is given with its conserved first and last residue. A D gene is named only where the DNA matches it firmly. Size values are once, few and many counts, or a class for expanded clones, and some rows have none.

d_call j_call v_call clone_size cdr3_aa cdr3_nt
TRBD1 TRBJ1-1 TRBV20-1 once CSAQKGAGQGGNTEAFF TGCAGTGCTCAAAAGGGCGCAGGACAGGGGGGGAACACTGAAGCTTTCTTT
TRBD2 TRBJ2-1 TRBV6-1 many CASSFGGFNEQFF TGTGCCAGCAGTTTCGGGGGGTTCAATGAGCAGTTCTTC
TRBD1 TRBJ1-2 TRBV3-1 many CASSQGLPGTGAGYTF TGTGCCAGCAGCCAAGGATTACCCGGGACAGGGGCTGGCTACACCTTC
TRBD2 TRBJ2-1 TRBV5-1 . CASSRSGTIVYNEQFF TGCGCCAGCAGCCGTAGCGGGACGATCGTCTACAATGAGCAGTTCTTC
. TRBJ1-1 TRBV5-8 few CASSSRGTRTEAFF TGTGCCAGCAGCTCCCGAGGAACAAGGACTGAAGCTTTCTTT
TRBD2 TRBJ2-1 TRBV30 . CAWSMGLAGDNEQFF TGTGCCTGGAGTATGGGACTAGCGGGAGACAATGAGCAGTTCTTC
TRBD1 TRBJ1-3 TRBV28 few CASSLTQGAGGNTIYF TGTGCCAGCAGTTTAACTCAGGGGGCGGGAGGAAACACCATATATTTT
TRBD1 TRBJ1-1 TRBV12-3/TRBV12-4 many CASIAGGFEAFF TGTGCCAGCATAGCAGGGGGCTTTGAAGCTTTCTTT
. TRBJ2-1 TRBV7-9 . CASSFGRASSYNEQFF TGTGCCAGCAGCTTTGGACGGGCCAGCTCCTACAATGAGCAGTTCTTC
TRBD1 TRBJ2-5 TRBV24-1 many CATSDLGQGVETQYF TGTGCCACCAGTGACCTGGGACAGGGAGTGGAGACCCAGTACTTC
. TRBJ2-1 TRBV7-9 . CASSLVTGIHNEQFF TGTGCCAGCAGCTTAGTGACGGGAATTCACAATGAGCAGTTCTTC
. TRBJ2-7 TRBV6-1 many CASSEGVGQGGEQYF TGTGCCAGCAGTGAAGGTGTCGGGCAGGGTGGCGAGCAGTACTTC
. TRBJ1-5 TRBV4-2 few CASSQDGAGWQPQHF TGTGCCAGCAGCCAAGACGGGGCAGGGTGGCAGCCCCAGCATTTT
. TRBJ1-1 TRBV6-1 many CASRGREALHRLMAFF TGTGCCAGCAGGGGACGGGAGGCCTTGCACCGCCTAATGGCTTTCTTT
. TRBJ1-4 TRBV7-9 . CASSSRTVNEKLFF TGTGCCAGCAGCTCCAGGACAGTTAATGAAAAACTGTTTTTT
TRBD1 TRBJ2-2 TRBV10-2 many CASSPQGVTGELFF TGCGCCAGCAGCCCCCAGGGGGTTACCGGGGAGCTGTTTTTT
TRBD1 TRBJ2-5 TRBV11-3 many CASSLDRRSGTGISETQYF TGTGCCAGCAGCTTAGATCGGCGGTCGGGGACAGGGATTTCGGAGACCCAGTACTTC
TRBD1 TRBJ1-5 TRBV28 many CASESQGGNQPQHF TGTGCCAGCGAGTCCCAGGGGGGCAATCAGCCCCAGCATTTT
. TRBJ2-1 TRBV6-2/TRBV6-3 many CASTGWLLEQFF TGTGCCAGCACAGGATGGCTGCTTGAGCAGTTCTTC
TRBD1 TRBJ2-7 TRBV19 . CASSQGVEQYF TGTGCCAGTTCACAGGGGGTCGAGCAGTACTTC
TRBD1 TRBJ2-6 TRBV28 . CASSPRWDRGSRANVLTF TGTGCCAGCAGCCCTCGGTGGGACAGGGGTTCTAGGGCCAACGTCCTGACTTTC
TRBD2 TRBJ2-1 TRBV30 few CAWSGLAGKHSSYNEQFF TGTGCCTGGAGTGGCCTAGCGGGGAAACACAGCTCCTACAATGAGCAGTTCTTC
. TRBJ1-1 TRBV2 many CASSELRGGTEAFF TGTGCCAGCAGTGAGTTACGGGGTGGGACTGAAGCTTTCTTT
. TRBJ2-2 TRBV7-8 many CASSPVRGGTGELFF TGTGCCAGCAGCCCCGTGCGAGGGGGGACCGGGGAGCTGTTTTTT
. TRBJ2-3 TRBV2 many CASRLWTSTDTQYF TGTGCCAGCAGGCTTTGGACTAGCACAGATACGCAGTATTTT
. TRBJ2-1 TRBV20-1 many CSASESRGPLEQFF TGCAGTGCTAGTGAGAGCAGGGGTCCATTAGAGCAGTTCTTC
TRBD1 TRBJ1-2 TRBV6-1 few CASKQGVTGMAYGYTF TGTGCCAGCAAACAGGGGGTGACAGGGATGGCCTATGGCTACACCTTC
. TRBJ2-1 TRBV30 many CAWSALDNEQFF TGTGCCTGGAGTGCATTGGACAATGAGCAGTTCTTC
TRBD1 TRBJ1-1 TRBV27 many CATSHEGAGEAFF TGTGCCACCTCACATGAGGGGGCTGGTGAAGCTTTCTTT
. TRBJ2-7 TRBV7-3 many CASSLGREREQYF TGTGCCAGCAGCTTAGGTCGGGAGCGCGAGCAGTACTTC
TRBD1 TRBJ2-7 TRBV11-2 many CASSFGTAPFSYEQYF TGTGCCAGCAGCTTCGGGACAGCCCCGTTTTCCTACGAGCAGTACTTC
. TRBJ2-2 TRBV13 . CASSLRGLGAGELFF TGTGCCAGCAGCTTAAGGGGCCTCGGGGCCGGGGAGCTGTTTTTT
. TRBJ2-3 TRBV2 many CASSPGTRNTQYF TGTGCCAGCAGCCCGGGAACTCGGAATACGCAGTATTTT
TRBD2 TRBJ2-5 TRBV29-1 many CSVRGIISGTETQYF TGCAGCGTGAGGGGTATTATTAGCGGGACGGAGACCCAGTACTTC
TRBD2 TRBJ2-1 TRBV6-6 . CASSYSSGGEQFF TGTGCCAGCAGTTACTCGTCGGGAGGAGAGCAGTTCTTC
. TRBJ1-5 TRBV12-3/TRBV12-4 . CASRAPNQPQHF TGTGCCAGCAGGGCCCCCAATCAGCCCCAGCATTTT
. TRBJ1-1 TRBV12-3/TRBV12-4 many CASSDQSGTEAFF TGTGCCAGCAGCGATCAATCAGGCACTGAAGCTTTCTTT
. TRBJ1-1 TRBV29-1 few CSVGGAGTTEAFF TGCAGCGTTGGGGGCGCGGGTACGACTGAAGCTTTCTTT
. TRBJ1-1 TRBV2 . CASTRAGTEAFF TGTGCCAGCACCCGCGCGGGGACTGAAGCTTTCTTT
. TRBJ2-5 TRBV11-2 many CASSPSPAVKTQYF TGTGCCAGCAGCCCTAGCCCCGCGGTAAAGACCCAGTACTTC
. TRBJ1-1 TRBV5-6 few CASSSNYNTEAFF TGTGCCAGCAGCTCTAATTATAACACTGAAGCTTTCTTT
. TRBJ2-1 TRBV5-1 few CASSLASLASNNEQFF TGCGCCAGCAGCTTGGCGAGTCTAGCGTCTAACAATGAGCAGTTCTTC
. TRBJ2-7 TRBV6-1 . CASSDEWGEQYF TGTGCCAGCAGTGACGAGTGGGGGGAGCAGTACTTC
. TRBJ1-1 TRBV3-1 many CASSQEGRDTEAFF TGTGCCAGCAGCCAAGAGGGTCGGGACACTGAAGCTTTCTTT
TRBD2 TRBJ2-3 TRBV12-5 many CASAPSGTVSDTQYF TGTGCTAGTGCCCCTAGCGGGACAGTTTCAGATACGCAGTATTTT
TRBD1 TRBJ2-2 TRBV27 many CASSLSMQGETGELFF TGTGCCAGCAGTTTATCTATGCAGGGGGAAACCGGGGAGCTGTTTTTT